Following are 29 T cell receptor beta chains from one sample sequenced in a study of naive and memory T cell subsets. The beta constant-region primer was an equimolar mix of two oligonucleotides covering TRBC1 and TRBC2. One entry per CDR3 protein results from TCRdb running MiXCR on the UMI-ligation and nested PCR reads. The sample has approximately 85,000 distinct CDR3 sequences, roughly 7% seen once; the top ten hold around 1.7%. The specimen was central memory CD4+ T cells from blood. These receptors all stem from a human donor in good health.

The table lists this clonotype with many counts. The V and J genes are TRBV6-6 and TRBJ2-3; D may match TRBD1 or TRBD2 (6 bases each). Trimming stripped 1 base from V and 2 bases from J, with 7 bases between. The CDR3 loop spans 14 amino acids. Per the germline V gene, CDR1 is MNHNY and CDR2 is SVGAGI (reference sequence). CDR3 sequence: CASSYWGATDTQYF. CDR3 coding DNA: TGTGCCAGCAGTTACTGGGGGGCCACAGATACGCAGTATTTT.

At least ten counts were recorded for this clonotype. CDR3 sequence: CASTGDRGGPLSNQPQHF. The CDR3 bases are TGTGCCAGCACCGGGGACAGGGGAGGCCCCTTAAGCAATCAGCCCCAGCATTTT. The rearrangement uses TRBV12-3 or TRBV12-4 and TRBJ1-5; 10 nucleotides line up with TRBD1. Trimming cost V 7 bases and J 1 base; bases outside gene matches: 13. The CDR3 runs to 18 residues.

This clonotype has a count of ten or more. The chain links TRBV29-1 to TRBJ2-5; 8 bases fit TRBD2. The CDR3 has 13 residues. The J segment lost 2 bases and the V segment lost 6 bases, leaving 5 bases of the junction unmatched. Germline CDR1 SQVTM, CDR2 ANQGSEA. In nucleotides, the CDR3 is TGCAGCGTCCCCGGACTAGCACAAGAGACCCAGTACTTC. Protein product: CSVPGLAQETQYF.

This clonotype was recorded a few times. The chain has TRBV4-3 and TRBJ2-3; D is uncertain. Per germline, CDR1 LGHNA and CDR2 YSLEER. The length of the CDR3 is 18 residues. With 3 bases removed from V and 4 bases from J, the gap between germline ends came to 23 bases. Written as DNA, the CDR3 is TGCGCCAGCAGCCACCCACCGACCCCCCTTGGTTTTCCAGATACGCAGTATTTT. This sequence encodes CASSHPPTPLGFPDTQYF.

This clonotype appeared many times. CDR3 amino acids: CSVDLGPEKLFF. The CDR3 bases are TGCAGCGTTGATTTGGGACCAGAAAAACTGTTTTTT. The chain has TRBV29-1 and TRBJ1-4; D perhaps matches TRBD1 (5 bases). The CDR3 is made up of 12 amino acids. Trimming shortened V by 3 bases and J by 8 bases, and 10 bases separated the two germline ends. Germline CDR1 and CDR2: SQVTM and ANQGSEA.

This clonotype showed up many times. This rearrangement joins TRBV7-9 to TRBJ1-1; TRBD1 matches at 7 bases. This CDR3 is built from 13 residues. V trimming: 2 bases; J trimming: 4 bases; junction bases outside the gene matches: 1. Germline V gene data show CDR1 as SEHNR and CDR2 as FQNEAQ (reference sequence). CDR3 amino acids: CASSLTGVTEAFF. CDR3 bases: TGTGCCAGCAGCTTAACAGGGGTCACTGAAGCTTTCTTT.

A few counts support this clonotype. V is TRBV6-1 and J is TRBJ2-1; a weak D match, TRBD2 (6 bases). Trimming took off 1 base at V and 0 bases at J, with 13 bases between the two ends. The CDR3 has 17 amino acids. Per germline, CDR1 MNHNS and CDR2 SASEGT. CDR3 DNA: TGTGCCAGCAGTGAAGTGGCTGCCGGGAGCTCCTACAATGAGCAGTTCTTC. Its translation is CASSEVAAGSSYNEQFF.

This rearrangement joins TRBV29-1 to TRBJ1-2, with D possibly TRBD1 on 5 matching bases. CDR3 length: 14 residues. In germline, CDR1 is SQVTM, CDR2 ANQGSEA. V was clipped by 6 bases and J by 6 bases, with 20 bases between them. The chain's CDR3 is CSVWDRLEGDGYTF. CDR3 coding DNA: TGCAGCGTCTGGGATCGATTGGAAGGGGATGGCTACACCTTC.

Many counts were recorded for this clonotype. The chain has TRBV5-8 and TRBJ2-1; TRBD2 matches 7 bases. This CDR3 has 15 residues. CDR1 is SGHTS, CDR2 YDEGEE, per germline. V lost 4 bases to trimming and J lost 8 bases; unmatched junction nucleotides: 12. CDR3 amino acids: CASSRGLVLRDEQFF. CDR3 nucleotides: TGTGCCAGCAGCCGAGGACTAGTTCTGCGGGATGAGCAGTTCTTC.

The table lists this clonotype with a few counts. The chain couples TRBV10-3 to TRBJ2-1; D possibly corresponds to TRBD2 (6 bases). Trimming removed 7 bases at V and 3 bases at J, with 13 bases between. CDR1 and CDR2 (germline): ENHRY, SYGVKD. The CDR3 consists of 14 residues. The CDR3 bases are TGTGCCATCAACGGCGGGACGGGCTACAATGAGCAGTTCTTC. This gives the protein CAINGGTGYNEQFF.

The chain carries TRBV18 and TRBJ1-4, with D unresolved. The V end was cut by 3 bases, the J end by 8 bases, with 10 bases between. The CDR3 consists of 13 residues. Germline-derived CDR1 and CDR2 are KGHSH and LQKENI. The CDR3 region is CASSPGMREKLFF. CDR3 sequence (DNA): TGTGCCAGCTCACCGGGGATGAGAGAAAAACTGTTTTTT.

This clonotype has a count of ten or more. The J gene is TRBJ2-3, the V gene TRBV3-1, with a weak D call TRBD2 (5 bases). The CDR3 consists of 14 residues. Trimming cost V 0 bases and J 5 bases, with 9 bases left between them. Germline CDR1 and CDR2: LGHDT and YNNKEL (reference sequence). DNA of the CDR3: TGTGCCAGCAGCCAAGATCTAGCAGGAGATACGCAGTATTTT. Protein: CASSQDLAGDTQYF.

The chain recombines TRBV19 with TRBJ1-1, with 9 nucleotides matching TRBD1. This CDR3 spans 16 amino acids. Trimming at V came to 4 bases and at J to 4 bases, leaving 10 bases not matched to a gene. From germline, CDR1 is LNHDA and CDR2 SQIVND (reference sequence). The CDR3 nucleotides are TGTGCCAGTAGTAAACCGGGACAGGGTTATGGCACTGAAGCTTTCTTT. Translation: CASSKPGQGYGTEAFF.

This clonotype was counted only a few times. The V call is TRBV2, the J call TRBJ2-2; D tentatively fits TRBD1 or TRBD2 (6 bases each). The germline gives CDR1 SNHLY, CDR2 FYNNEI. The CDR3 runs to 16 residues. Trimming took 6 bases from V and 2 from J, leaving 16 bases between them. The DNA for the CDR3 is TGTGCCAGCAGAGGGGGAGGCGGGACAAACACCGGGGAGCTGTTTTTT. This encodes CASRGGGGTNTGELFF.

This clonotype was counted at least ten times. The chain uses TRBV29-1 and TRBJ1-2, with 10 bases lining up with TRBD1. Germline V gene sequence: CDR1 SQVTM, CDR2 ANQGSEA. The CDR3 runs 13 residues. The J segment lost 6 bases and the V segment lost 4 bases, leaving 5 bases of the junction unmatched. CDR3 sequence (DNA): TGCAGCGTTGTATATGGACAGGGGGATGGCTACACCTTC. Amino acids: CSVVYGQGDGYTF.

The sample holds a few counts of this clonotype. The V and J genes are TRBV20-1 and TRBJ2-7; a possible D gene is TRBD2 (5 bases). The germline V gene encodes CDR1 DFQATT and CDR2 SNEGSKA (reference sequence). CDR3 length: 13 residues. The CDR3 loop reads CTPGSPSAYEQYF. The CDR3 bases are TGCACCCCTGGGAGCCCTTCAGCCTACGAGCAGTACTTC.

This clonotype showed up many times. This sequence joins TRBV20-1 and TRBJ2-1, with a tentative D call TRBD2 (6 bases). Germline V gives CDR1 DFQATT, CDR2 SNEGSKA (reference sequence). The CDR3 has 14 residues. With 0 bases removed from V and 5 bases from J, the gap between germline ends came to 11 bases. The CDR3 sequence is CSARDWRDHNEQFF. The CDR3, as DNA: TGCAGTGCTAGAGATTGGCGGGACCACAATGAGCAGTTCTTC.

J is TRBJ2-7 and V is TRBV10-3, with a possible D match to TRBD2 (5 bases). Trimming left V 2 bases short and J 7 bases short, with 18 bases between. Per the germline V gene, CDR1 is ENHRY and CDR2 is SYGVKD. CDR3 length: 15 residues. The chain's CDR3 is CAISERGSPTGEQYF. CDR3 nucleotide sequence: TGTGCCATCAGTGAGCGAGGGTCCCCTACGGGAGAGCAGTACTTC.

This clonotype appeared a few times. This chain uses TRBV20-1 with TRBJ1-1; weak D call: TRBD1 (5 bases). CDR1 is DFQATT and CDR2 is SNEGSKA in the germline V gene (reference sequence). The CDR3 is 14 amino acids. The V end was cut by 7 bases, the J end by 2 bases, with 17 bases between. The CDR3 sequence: CSVRARGGNTEAFF. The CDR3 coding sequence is TGCAGTGTCCGGGCCCGGGGGGGAAACACTGAAGCTTTCTTT.

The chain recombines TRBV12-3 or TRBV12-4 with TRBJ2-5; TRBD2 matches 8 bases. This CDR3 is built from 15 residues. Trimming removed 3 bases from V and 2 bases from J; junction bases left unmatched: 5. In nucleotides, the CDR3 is TGTGCCAGCAGTTTGGGACTAGGCATACAAGAGACCCAGTACTTC. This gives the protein CASSLGLGIQETQYF.

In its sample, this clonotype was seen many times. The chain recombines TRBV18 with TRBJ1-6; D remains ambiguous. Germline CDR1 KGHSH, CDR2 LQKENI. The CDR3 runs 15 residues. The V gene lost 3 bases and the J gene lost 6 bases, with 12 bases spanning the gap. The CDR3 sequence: CASSPDLGSNSPLHF. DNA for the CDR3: TGTGCCAGCTCACCCGACCTTGGGAGTAATTCACCCCTCCACTTT.

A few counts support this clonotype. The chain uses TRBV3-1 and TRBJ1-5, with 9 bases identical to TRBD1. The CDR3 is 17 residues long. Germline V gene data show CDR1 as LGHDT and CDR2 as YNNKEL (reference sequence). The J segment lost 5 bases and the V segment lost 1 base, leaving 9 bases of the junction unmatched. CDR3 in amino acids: CASSQGLKQGADQPQHF. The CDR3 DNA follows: TGTGCCAGCAGCCAAGGATTGAAACAGGGGGCTGATCAGCCCCAGCATTTT.

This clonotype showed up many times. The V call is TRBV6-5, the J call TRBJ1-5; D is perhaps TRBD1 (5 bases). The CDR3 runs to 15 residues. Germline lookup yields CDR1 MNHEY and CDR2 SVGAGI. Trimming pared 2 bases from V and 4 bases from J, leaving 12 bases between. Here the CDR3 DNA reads TGTGCCAGCAGTTACAGTGACAGCCCAAATCAGCCCCAGCATTTT. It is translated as CASSYSDSPNQPQHF.

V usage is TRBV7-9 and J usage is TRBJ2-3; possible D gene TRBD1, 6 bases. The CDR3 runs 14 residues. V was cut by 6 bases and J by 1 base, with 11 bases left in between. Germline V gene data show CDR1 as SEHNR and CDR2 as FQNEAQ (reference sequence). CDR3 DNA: TGTGCCAGCAGGGACGACAGGCGCACAGATACGCAGTATTTT. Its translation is CASRDDRRTDTQYF.

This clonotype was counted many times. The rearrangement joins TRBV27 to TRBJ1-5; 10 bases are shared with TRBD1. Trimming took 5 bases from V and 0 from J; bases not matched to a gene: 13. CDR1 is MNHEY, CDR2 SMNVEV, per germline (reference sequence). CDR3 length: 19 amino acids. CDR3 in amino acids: CASSPAGTGAQHSNQPQHF. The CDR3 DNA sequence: TGTGCCAGCAGTCCGGCCGGGACAGGGGCCCAACATAGCAATCAGCCCCAGCATTTT.

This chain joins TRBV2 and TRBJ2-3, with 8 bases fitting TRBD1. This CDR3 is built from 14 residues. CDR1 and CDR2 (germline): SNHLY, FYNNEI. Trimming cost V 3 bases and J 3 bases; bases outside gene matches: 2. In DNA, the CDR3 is TGTGCCAGCAGTGATTACAGGGGGACAGATACGCAGTATTTT. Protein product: CASSDYRGTDTQYF.

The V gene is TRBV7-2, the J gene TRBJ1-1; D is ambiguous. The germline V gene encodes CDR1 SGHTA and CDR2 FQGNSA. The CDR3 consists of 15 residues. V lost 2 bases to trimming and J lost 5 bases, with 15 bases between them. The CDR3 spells CASSLSRAAGTEAFF. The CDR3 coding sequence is TGTGCCAGCAGCTTATCTCGGGCAGCGGGGACTGAAGCTTTCTTT.

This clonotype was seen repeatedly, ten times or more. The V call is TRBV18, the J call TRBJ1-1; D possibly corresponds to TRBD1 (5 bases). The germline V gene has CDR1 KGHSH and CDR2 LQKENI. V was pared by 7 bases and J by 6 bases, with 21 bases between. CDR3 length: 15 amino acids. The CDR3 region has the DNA TGTGCCAGCTTAACGACAGCGCCATTGGGGGCTGAAGCTTTCTTT. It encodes CASLTTAPLGAEAFF.

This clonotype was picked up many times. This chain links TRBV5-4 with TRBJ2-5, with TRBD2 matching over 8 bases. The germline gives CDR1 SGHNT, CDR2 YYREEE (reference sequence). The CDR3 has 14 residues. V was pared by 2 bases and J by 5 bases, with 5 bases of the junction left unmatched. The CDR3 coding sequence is TGTGCCAGCAGCTTAACGGGGGGGCGGGAGACCCAGTACTTC. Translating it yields CASSLTGGRETQYF.